The rows below give T cell receptor beta chains drawn from one sample of a study of T cell repertoires in cytomegalovirus infection. TCRdb re-called the reads with MiXCR, one entry per CDR3 protein. The sample has just over 150,000 distinct CDR3 sequences; 20% to 30% are singletons. Sequencing was performed on PBMCs. The receptors come from a human donor in good health (CMV status not recorded). Some clones in this sample may be carry-over from other donors' samples. Each CDR3 is given with its conserved first and last residue. A D gene is named only where the DNA matches it firmly. A clone size is listed for some rows: how often the clone was seen (once, few, many), or a class if it is expanded.

j_gene,abundance,v_gene,d_gene,len,CDR3nt,CDR3aa
TRBJ2-5,many,TRBV7-2,TRBD1,14,TGTGCCAGCAGCCCAGGGGACAGTTTAGAGACCCAGTACTTC,CASSPGDSLETQYF
TRBJ1-2,few,TRBV4-1,TRBD1,14,TGCGCCAGCAGTTCTATGACAGGGTCCTATGGCTACACCTTC,CASSSMTGSYGYTF
TRBJ1-1,.,TRBV29-1,.,12,TGCAGCGTGGGGGGCCGGAACACTGAAGCTTTCTTT,CSVGGRNTEAFF
TRBJ1-2,few,TRBV24-1,.,13,TGTGCCACCAGTGATTTCGGTAACTATGGCTACACCTTC,CATSDFGNYGYTF
TRBJ2-1,few,TRBV27,.,14,TGTGCCAGCACTGACATGGGACGTCGCAATGAGCAGTTCTTC,CASTDMGRRNEQFF
TRBJ1-2,few,TRBV13,TRBD1,15,TGTGCCAGCAGCAGCACCGGGACAGGGGTCAGTGGCTACACCTTC,CASSSTGTGVSGYTF
TRBJ2-4,few,TRBV18,.,15,TGTGCCAGCTCACCGGACACCTTAGCCAAAAACATTCAGTACTTC,CASSPDTLAKNIQYF
TRBJ2-1,.,TRBV20-1,.,11,TGCAGTGCTAGGTTGGGCAATGAGCAGTTCTTC,CSARLGNEQFF
TRBJ2-1,.,TRBV20-1,.,13,TGCAGTGCTAGAATGGGTGTGGATGGGCCACAGTTCTTC,CSARMGVDGPQFF
TRBJ1-4,once,TRBV7-2,.,17,TGTGCCAGCAGCCTCTCCACCGCAGGTGATTTTAATAAAAAACTGTTTTTT,CASSLSTAGDFNKKLFF
TRBJ2-7,few,TRBV5-5,.,13,TGTGCCACCTCGTCCCAGTCGCGCTACGAGCAGTACTTC,CATSSQSRYEQYF
TRBJ1-1,few,TRBV28,TRBD1,13,TGTGCCAGCAGCCCGGGACAGAAAGTTGAAGCTTTCTTT,CASSPGQKVEAFF
TRBJ2-4,many,TRBV28,.,14,TGTGCCAGCGGGCCGTGGGGGCCCAAAAACATTCAGTACTTC,CASGPWGPKNIQYF
TRBJ2-3,many,TRBV14,.,21,TGTGCCAGCAGCCAAGAAACGGACCCCTTTGCCCTGGGACCCATCACAGATACGCAGTATTTT,CASSQETDPFALGPITDTQYF
TRBJ2-1,.,TRBV6-2/TRBV6-3,TRBD1,14,TGTGCCAGCAGAGCAGGGGGCTCCTACAATGAGCAGTTCTTC,CASRAGGSYNEQFF
TRBJ2-5,.,TRBV7-6,.,15,TGTGCTAGCAGCTTAGTCCCGGGGGCGGGGGAGACCCAGTACTTC,CASSLVPGAGETQYF
TRBJ2-1,.,TRBV4-1,.,14,TGCGCCAGCAGAGAGGTAGTCTTATACAATGAGCAGTTCTTC,CASREVVLYNEQFF
TRBJ2-1,.,TRBV20-1,TRBD1,14,TGCAGTGCTAGTCGGTGGGACAGGGTTAATGAGCAGTTCTTC,CSASRWDRVNEQFF
TRBJ2-3,.,TRBV7-3,.,13,TGTGCCAGCAGCCAAGGAATAGCAGATACGCAGTATTTT,CASSQGIADTQYF
TRBJ1-5,few,TRBV27,.,15,TGTGCCAGCAGTCACGGACCTGACAGCAATCAGCCCCAGCATTTT,CASSHGPDSNQPQHF
TRBJ1-3,.,TRBV25-1,TRBD1,15,TGTGCCAGCAGTGATGGTTCAGGGGGCAGAAACACCATATATTTT,CASSDGSGGRNTIYF
TRBJ2-5,many,TRBV7-6,TRBD2,14,TGTGCCAGCAGCTTAGCATCGGCGGGGACTAGCAATTACTTC,CASSLASAGTSNYF
TRBJ1-2,.,TRBV7-6,.,14,TGTGCCAGCAGCTCCGGACAGTCGGTCTTTGGCTACACCTTC,CASSSGQSVFGYTF
TRBJ1-3,many,TRBV7-6,.,16,TGTGCCAGCAGTCAGGGAGCCGGGACCTCTGGAAACACCATATATTTT,CASSQGAGTSGNTIYF
TRBJ1-1,few,TRBV7-3,TRBD1,14,TGTGCCAGCAGCGCCGCGGACAGGGCCGCTGAAGCTTTCTTT,CASSAADRAAEAFF
TRBJ2-1,.,TRBV9,TRBD1,17,TGTGCCAGCAGCATTACCGGGACAGTTTTTTCCTACAATGAGCAGTTCTTC,CASSITGTVFSYNEQFF
TRBJ1-5,.,TRBV28,.,17,TGTGCCAGCGGATCCCAGATAGGAGGTTTAAATTGGCAGCCCCAGCATTTT,CASGSQIGGLNWQPQHF
TRBJ2-7,many,TRBV23-1,TRBD1,14,TGCGCCAGCAGTCAAAAGGGGACAGCCTACGAGCAGTACTTC,CASSQKGTAYEQYF
TRBJ2-7,many,TRBV7-9,.,13,TGTGCCAGCAGCTTAGCGACGGGGGACGAGCAGTACTTC,CASSLATGDEQYF
TRBJ2-5,many,TRBV7-2,.,15,TGTGCCAGCAGCTTAGTGCAGGGGCCCCAAGAGACCCAGTACTTC,CASSLVQGPQETQYF
TRBJ2-7,.,TRBV4-1,TRBD2,16,TGCGCCAGCAGCCATACTAGCGGGGGCGGTTCCTACGAGCAGTACTTC,CASSHTSGGGSYEQYF
TRBJ2-5,.,TRBV7-2,TRBD1,15,TGTGCCAGCAGCTTAGCGTTGACAGGGGGTGAGACCCAGTACTTC,CASSLALTGGETQYF
TRBJ1-2,.,TRBV18,TRBD1,13,TGTGCCAGCTCGGCCGAGGGGGCCTATGGCTACACCTTC,CASSAEGAYGYTF
TRBJ2-3,.,TRBV12-3/TRBV12-4,TRBD2,16,TGTGCCAGCAGTAGGGGGACTAGCGGTACCGGGAATACGCAGTATTTT,CASSRGTSGTGNTQYF
TRBJ2-1,once,TRBV4-3,TRBD2,16,TGCGCCAGCAGCCAACGCGCTAGCGGGAGAGGCGGTGAGCAGTTCTTC,CASSQRASGRGGEQFF
TRBJ2-7,.,TRBV27,TRBD1,14,TGTGCCAGCAGTTCCTTGACAGGGCGGTACGAGCAGTACTTC,CASSSLTGRYEQYF
TRBJ2-1,.,TRBV19,.,17,TGTGCCAGTAGTAGGGCCTCAGGTATAAGCTCCTACAATGAGCAGTTCTTC,CASSRASGISSYNEQFF
TRBJ2-1,.,TRBV5-4,TRBD2,14,TGTGCCAGCAGCTTGGTATCCAGCGGGAGTGAGCAGTTCTTC,CASSLVSSGSEQFF
TRBJ2-2,few,TRBV27,.,13,TGTGCCAGCATGCTTTCGAACACCGGGGAGCTGTTTTTT,CASMLSNTGELFF
TRBJ1-2,few,TRBV28,TRBD1,15,TGTGCCAGCAGCCGAGCACAGGGGGGGGGCTATGGCTACACCTTC,CASSRAQGGGYGYTF
TRBJ2-5,few,TRBV2,TRBD2,14,TGTGCCAGCAGTGATGGGACTAGGGAAGAGACCCAGTACTTC,CASSDGTREETQYF
TRBJ1-5,few,TRBV20-1,TRBD1,14,TGCAGTGCGGACAGGGGTTATAGCAATCAGCCCCAGCATTTT,CSADRGYSNQPQHF
TRBJ1-2,.,TRBV12-3/TRBV12-4,.,15,TGTGCCAGCACCTTGACCCCACAGGGACCCTATGGCTACACCTTC,CASTLTPQGPYGYTF
TRBJ1-6,few,TRBV28,TRBD1,17,TGTGCCAGCAGTTTATCCCCCCGGACAGGGGGTTCTTCACCCCTCCACTTT,CASSLSPRTGGSSPLHF
TRBJ1-1,few,TRBV4-1,.,14,TGCGCCAGCGAGAAGGTTAGGGGATCGACTGAAGCTTTCTTT,CASEKVRGSTEAFF
TRBJ1-2,.,TRBV19,.,11,TGTGCCAGTACGAAGGGAAGTGGCTACACCTTC,CASTKGSGYTF
TRBJ2-1,.,TRBV24-1,TRBD2,15,TGTGCCACCAGTGGGGGACTAGCGGGACACAATGAGCAGTTCTTC,CATSGGLAGHNEQFF